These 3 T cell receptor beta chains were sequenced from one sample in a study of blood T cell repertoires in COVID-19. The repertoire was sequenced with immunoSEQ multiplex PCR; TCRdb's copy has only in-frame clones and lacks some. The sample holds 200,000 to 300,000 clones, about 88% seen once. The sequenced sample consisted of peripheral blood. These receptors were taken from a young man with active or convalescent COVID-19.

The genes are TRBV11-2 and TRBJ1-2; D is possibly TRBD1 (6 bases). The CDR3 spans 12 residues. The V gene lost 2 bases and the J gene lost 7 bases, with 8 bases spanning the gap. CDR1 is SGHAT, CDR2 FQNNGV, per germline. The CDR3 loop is CASSLSRGGYTF. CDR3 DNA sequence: TGTGCCAGCAGCTTATCCAGGGGTGGCTACACCTTC.

The CDR3: CASSPIRGETQYF. As DNA, the CDR3 is TGTGCCAGCTCACCAATCAGAGGGGAGACCCAGTACTTC. The chain employs TRBV18 and TRBJ2-5; the D gene is possibly TRBD2 (5 bases). V was cut by 2 bases and J by 5 bases, with 9 bases left in between. The CDR3 covers 13 residues. The germline V gene encodes CDR1 KGHSH and CDR2 LQKENI.

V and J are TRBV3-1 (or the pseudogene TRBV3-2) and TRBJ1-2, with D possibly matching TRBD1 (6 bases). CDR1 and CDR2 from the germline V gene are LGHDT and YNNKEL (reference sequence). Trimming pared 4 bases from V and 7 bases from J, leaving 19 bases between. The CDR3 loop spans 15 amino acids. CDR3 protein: CASSPQDRSSVGYTF. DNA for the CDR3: TGTGCCAGCAGCCCTCAGGACAGAAGTTCGGTTGGCTACACCTTC.